These T cell receptor beta chains were read from a single sample in a study of CD8 T cells in Susac syndrome. MiXCR, run by TCRdb on the immunoSEQ multiplex PCR reads, gives a single entry per CDR3 protein. The profile shows 150,000 to 200,000 distinct CDR3 sequences, 85% to 95% of them singletons. Sequencing was performed on CD4+ T cells from PBMCs. Receptors originate from a human donor in good health. Each CDR3 is given with its conserved first and last residue. Each record gives: V gene, clone size, J gene, D gene, CDR3 protein, CDR3 DNA. A D gene is named only where the DNA matches it firmly. For some rows the clone size is stated as once, few or many, or as a class when expanded; others skip it.

TRBV11-2	NA	TRBJ2-2	NA	CASSLGLGGVTNTGELFF	TGTGCCAGCAGCCTAGGGCTGGGCGGTGTAACGAACACCGGGGAGCTGTTTTTT
TRBV11-2	NA	TRBJ1-2	TRBD1	CASRGQGSGYGYTF	TGTGCCAGCAGGGGACAGGGGTCGGGCTATGGCTACACCTTC
TRBV7-2	once	TRBJ2-3	TRBD2	CASSLGLYTDTQYF	TGTGCCAGCAGCTTGGGACTATACACAGATACGCAGTATTTT
TRBV6-5	NA	TRBJ2-5	TRBD1	CASSYDRGETQYF	TGTGCCAGCAGTTACGACAGGGGAGAGACCCAGTACTTC
TRBV5-1	NA	TRBJ2-3	NA	CASSHEVAGTDTQYF	TGCGCCAGCAGCCACGAGGTAGCAGGCACAGATACGCAGTATTTT
TRBV7-3	NA	TRBJ2-5	TRBD1	CASSVDRDGGTQYF	TGTGCCAGCAGCGTGGACAGGGACGGGGGGACCCAGTACTTC
TRBV9	NA	TRBJ2-7	TRBD1	CASSVGQGAYYEQYF	TGTGCCAGCAGCGTAGGTCAGGGGGCCTACTACGAGCAGTACTTC
TRBV30	NA	TRBJ1-1	NA	CAWSSQGLTEAFF	TGTGCCTGGAGTAGTCAGGGGCTGACTGAAGCTTTCTTT
TRBV6-5	NA	TRBJ1-2	NA	CASSFGARGDYGYTF	TGTGCCAGCAGTTTCGGGGCGCGAGGGGACTATGGCTACACCTTC
TRBV28	NA	TRBJ2-1	NA	CASSPFSDEQFF	TGTGCCAGCAGTCCCTTTAGTGATGAGCAGTTCTTC
TRBV29-1	NA	TRBJ2-2	NA	CSVERDTGPGELFF	TGCAGCGTTGAAAGGGACACAGGGCCCGGGGAGCTGTTTTTT
TRBV15	NA	TRBJ1-1	NA	CATSRGGAGDTEAFF	TGTGCCACCAGCAGAGGGGGGGCCGGGGACACTGAAGCTTTCTTT
TRBV7-9	NA	TRBJ2-3	TRBD1	CASSADRGDTQYF	TGTGCCAGCAGCGCTGACAGGGGGGATACGCAGTATTTT
TRBV29-1	NA	TRBJ2-1	NA	CSVGLDGRQFF	TGCAGCGTTGGATTGGACGGGAGGCAGTTCTTC
TRBV5-1	few	TRBJ2-7	NA	CASSLGPSSYEQYF	TGCGCCAGCAGCTTGGGGCCGAGCTCCTACGAGCAGTACTTC
TRBV7-2	NA	TRBJ2-3	NA	CASSLLVWSTDTQYF	TGTGCCAGCAGCTTACTCGTCTGGTCCACAGATACGCAGTATTTT
TRBV15	NA	TRBJ2-7	TRBD2	CATSRAQLAFSYEQYF	TGTGCCACCAGCAGAGCCCAACTAGCGTTCTCCTACGAGCAGTACTTC
TRBV30	once	TRBJ2-1	NA	CAWSEIVGTNNEQFF	TGTGCCTGGAGTGAGATAGTGGGGACCAACAATGAGCAGTTCTTC
TRBV29-1	NA	TRBJ1-1	NA	CSVDGVETNPYTEAFF	TGCAGCGTTGATGGGGTTGAGACAAATCCGTACACTGAAGCTTTCTTT
TRBV20-1	NA	TRBJ1-2	NA	CSVPGLLYGYTF	TGCAGTGTACCGGGACTTCTCTATGGCTACACCTTC
TRBV30	once	TRBJ2-1	NA	CAWNRELGNEQFF	TGTGCCTGGAACAGGGAATTGGGCAATGAGCAGTTCTTC
TRBV7-3	NA	TRBJ2-7	TRBD2	CASSPSSGRAGEQYF	TGTGCCAGCAGCCCGTCTAGCGGGAGGGCAGGGGAGCAGTACTTC
TRBV30	NA	TRBJ2-7	TRBD2	CAWSKRDLNEQYF	TGTGCCTGGAGCAAGCGGGATCTAAACGAGCAGTACTTC
TRBV7-2	NA	TRBJ2-5	NA	CASSLMEETQYF	TGTGCCAGCAGCTTGATGGAAGAGACCCAGTACTTC
TRBV6-6	NA	TRBJ1-2	NA	CASKGGRLYGYTF	TGTGCCAGCAAAGGAGGGCGGCTCTATGGCTACACCTTC
TRBV30	NA	TRBJ2-4	NA	CAWSAVDRLANIQYF	TGTGCCTGGAGTGCGGTAGACCGGCTCGCGAACATTCAGTACTTC
TRBV7-2	NA	TRBJ2-7	TRBD2	CASSSGGRDEQYF	TGTGCCAGCAGCTCCGGCGGGAGGGACGAGCAGTACTTC
TRBV5-1	NA	TRBJ2-1	TRBD2	CASSLGGTSQSYNEQFF	TGCGCCAGCAGCTTGGGGGGGACTAGTCAGTCCTACAATGAGCAGTTCTTC
TRBV20-1	NA	TRBJ2-1	TRBD2	CSARTTSGSSYNEQFF	TGCAGTGCTAGAACCACTAGCGGCAGCTCCTACAATGAGCAGTTCTTC
TRBV4-2	NA	TRBJ2-7	NA	CASSQESGRFYEQYF	TGTGCCAGCAGCCAAGAATCGGGACGGTTCTACGAGCAGTACTTC
TRBV21-1	NA	TRBJ2-5	NA	CASIKPGLETQYF	TGTGCCAGCATAAAGCCAGGTTTAGAGACCCAGTACTTC
TRBV29-1	NA	TRBJ2-7	NA	CSVEADRPYEQYF	TGCAGCGTTGAAGCCGACAGACCCTACGAGCAGTACTTC
TRBV25-1	NA	TRBJ2-3	TRBD2	CASSFSSLGLAGVEDTQYF	TGTGCCAGCAGTTTCTCATCCCTGGGACTAGCGGGAGTGGAAGATACGCAGTATTTT
TRBV3-1	once	TRBJ2-2	TRBD2	CASSQPSGSQGGELFF	TGTGCCAGCAGCCAACCTAGCGGCAGCCAGGGCGGGGAGCTGTTTTTT
TRBV6-6	NA	TRBJ2-1	TRBD2	CASSYRGLAGLNEQFF	TGTGCCAGCAGTTACCGAGGACTAGCGGGCCTCAATGAGCAGTTCTTC
TRBV7-2	NA	TRBJ1-2	TRBD1	CASSWTGSNYGYTF	TGTGCCAGCAGCTGGACAGGGTCTAACTATGGCTACACCTTC
TRBV27	NA	TRBJ2-5	NA	CASSPYRVQTQYF	TGTGCCAGCAGTCCGTACAGGGTGCAGACCCAGTACTTC
TRBV28	NA	TRBJ2-3	NA	CASSFPTITLSTDTQYF	TGTGCCAGCAGTTTCCCGACAATTACTCTTAGCACAGATACGCAGTATTTT
TRBV2	NA	TRBJ2-7	TRBD2	CASSQSGTSGYEQYF	TGTGCCAGCAGTCAATCCGGGACTAGCGGGTACGAGCAGTACTTC
TRBV29-1	NA	TRBJ1-4	NA	CSVVRGGSELFF	TGCAGCGTTGTTCGGGGGGGTTCTGAACTGTTTTTT
TRBV30	NA	TRBJ1-2	TRBD1	CAIIPGGYGYTF	TGTGCCATAATCCCAGGGGGCTATGGCTACACCTTC
TRBV12-3/TRBV12-4	NA	TRBJ1-2	NA	CASSLPGRGYTF	TGTGCCAGCAGTTTACCAGGCAGGGGCTACACCTTC
TRBV9	NA	TRBJ2-1	NA	CASSVGSRSYNEQFF	TGTGCCAGCAGCGTAGGGTCTCGCTCCTACAATGAGCAGTTCTTC
TRBV20-1	NA	TRBJ2-4	TRBD2	CSLSGTSVNIQYF	TGCAGTCTCTCCGGGACTAGCGTAAACATTCAGTACTTC
TRBV5-4	once	TRBJ2-3	NA	CASSVSGTDTQYF	TGTGCCAGCAGCGTTAGCGGAACAGATACGCAGTATTTT
TRBV29-1	NA	TRBJ1-4	NA	CSAGGGPNEKLFF	TGCAGCGCCGGAGGGGGACCTAATGAAAAACTGTTTTTT
TRBV14	NA	TRBJ2-3	NA	CASSQGVENTQYF	TGTGCCAGCAGCCAAGGAGTAGAGAATACGCAGTATTTT
TRBV3-1	NA	TRBJ2-2	NA	CASSRGAHGTGELFF	TGTGCCAGCAGCCGGGGGGCCCACGGGACCGGGGAGCTGTTTTTT
TRBV29-1	NA	TRBJ2-3	NA	CSVNRDLRTDTQYF	TGCAGCGTAAATAGAGATCTCCGCACAGATACGCAGTATTTT
TRBV2	few	TRBJ2-5	NA	CASSRDTQETQYF	TGTGCCAGCAGTCGGGACACGCAAGAGACCCAGTACTTC
TRBV30	NA	TRBJ1-1	TRBD1	CAWSAGTANTEAFF	TGTGCCTGGAGTGCCGGGACAGCGAACACTGAAGCTTTCTTT
TRBV6-5	NA	TRBJ1-5	NA	CASRSQSNNQPQHF	TGTGCCAGCAGATCACAGTCGAACAATCAGCCCCAGCATTTT
TRBV29-1	NA	TRBJ2-1	NA	CSASRGRAIYEQFF	TGCAGCGCCTCCCGGGGCCGTGCAATCTATGAGCAGTTCTTC
TRBV15	NA	TRBJ2-7	TRBD1	CATSRVGQGATYEQYF	TGTGCCACCAGCAGAGTGGGACAGGGGGCTACCTACGAGCAGTACTTC